Listed here are 14 T cell receptor beta chains from one sample, sequenced in a study of regulatory T cells in long-lasting Graves disease. Time point reported: newly diagnosed GD, antithyroid drugs for less than 3 months. The TCR library was made from RNA that had been extracted from PBMCs in TRIzol. For TCR beta, libraries came from iRepertoire HTBI primers and Arm-PCR of CDR3 regions. TCRdb re-analysed the multiplex PCR reads in MiXCR, keeping a single row per CDR3 protein. The sample lists approximately 400,000 distinct CDR3 sequences; approximately 15% were seen once. This sample also appeared in a second study, on T cells in Graves' hyperthyroidism and ophthalmopathy.

The specimen comprised peripheral blood mononuclear cells (PBMCs), sampled at new diagnosis, from a patient treated with antithyroid drugs. The receptors stem from a woman between 35 and 50 years old with Graves disease.

The V gene is TRBV30, the J gene TRBJ1-2; D call uncertain. Per the germline V gene, CDR1 is GTSNPN and CDR2 is SVGIG (reference sequence). This CDR3 has 11 residues. The V gene lost 5 bases and the J gene lost 5 bases, with 9 bases spanning the gap. The CDR3 bases are TGTGCCTGGTCTCCGGGGTATGGCTACACCTTC. Its protein product is CAWSPGYGYTF. Full variable domain (missing parts from reference TRBV30 and TRBJ1-2): SQTIHQWPATLVQPVGSPLSLECTVEGTSNPNLYWYRQAAGRGLQLLFYSVGIGQISSEVPQNLSASRPQDRQFILSSKKLLLSDSGFYLCAWSPGYGYTFGSGTRLTVV.

This clonotype has at least ten counts. This chain connects TRBV5-1 to TRBJ2-5; 9 positions match TRBD1. The CDR3 has 15 amino acids. V shed 4 bases and J 5 bases; nucleotides not matched to a gene: 9. Germline assignment: CDR1 SGHRS and CDR2 YFSETQ. This chain's CDR3 is CASSPGQGVGETQYF. The CDR3 nucleotides are TGCGCCAGCAGCCCGGGACAGGGAGTCGGCGAGACCCAGTACTTC.

The chain carries TRBV29-1 and TRBJ1-1; no definite D call. Germline assignment: CDR1 SQVTM and CDR2 ANQGSEA. V shed 4 bases and J shed 2 bases, with 11 bases lying between them. This CDR3 contains 13 residues. CDR3 DNA sequence: TGCAGCGTTGGGTCGGAACTAAACACTGAAGCTTTCTTT. This encodes CSVGSELNTEAFF.

With regard to this clonotype: A much larger clone differs from this one at a single base, so this may be a read error. This chain links TRBV12-3 or TRBV12-4 with TRBJ2-2, with 7 bases matching TRBD2. There are 15 residues in the CDR3. The CDR3 here is CAGSSGLVVTGELFF. CDR3 DNA: TGTGCCGGCAGTTCAGGACTAGTCGTTACCGGGGAGCTGTTTTTT.

Comment on this clonotype: Only one base separates this from a far larger clonotype, so it likely reflects a read error. Here the CDR3 reads CASSPGLSSYNEQYF. CDR3 DNA: TGTGCCAGCTCCCCGGGATTATCCTCCTACAATGAGCAGTACTTC. V usage is TRBV28 and J usage is TRBJ2-7; D is possibly TRBD2 (5 bases). V shed 8 bases and J shed 7 bases, with 24 bases lying between them. Germline V CDR1 and CDR2: MDHEN, SYDVKM. The CDR3 extends over 15 amino acids.

The rearrangement uses TRBV20-1 and TRBJ2-7; a weak D match, TRBD1 (6 bases). V gave up 1 base and J gave up 3 bases, with 16 bases separating them. The CDR3 extends over 15 amino acids. Germline CDR1 DFQATT, CDR2 SNEGSKA (reference sequence). The CDR3 sequence: CSARVWDTDNYEQYF. CDR3 DNA: TGCAGTGCTAGAGTTTGGGACACGGACAACTACGAGCAGTACTTC.

This clonotype was found many times. V usage is TRBV11-1 and J usage is TRBJ2-1; 8 nucleotides line up with TRBD2. The CDR3 extends over 17 amino acids. Per germline, CDR1 SGHAT and CDR2 FQDESV (reference sequence). V trimming: 0 bases; J trimming: 1 base; junction bases outside the gene matches: 5. The CDR3 sequence is CASSLARTSGSYNEQFF. The CDR3 bases are TGTGCCAGCAGCTTAGCGAGAACTAGCGGTTCCTACAATGAGCAGTTCTTC.

As for this clonotype: One base away lies a much larger clone, so this may be a sequencing read error. The CDR3 protein is CSVDGCHYEQFF. CDR3 in DNA: TGCAGCGTTGACGGCTGCCACTATGAGCAGTTCTTC. This chain joins TRBV29-1 and TRBJ2-1, with D unresolved. CDR3 length equals 12 residues. V was clipped by 3 bases and J by 8 bases, with 11 bases between them. From germline, CDR1 is SQVTM and CDR2 ANQGSEA.

This clonotype was seen repeatedly, ten times or more. DNA of the CDR3: TGTGCCAGCAGCCCAAGGCTGGGACTAGCGTTCGGTGAGCAGTTCTTC. It codes for CASSPRLGLAFGEQFF. The chain joins TRBV7-3 to TRBJ2-1, with 10 bases lining up with TRBD2. CDR1 is SGHTA, CDR2 FQGTGA, per germline. V shed 5 bases and J 9 bases; nucleotides not matched to a gene: 13. This CDR3 is 16 amino acids long.

This clonotype was recorded many times. CDR3 sequence reads: CASSLSRGQGADTEAFF. CDR3 coding DNA: TGTGCCAGCAGTTTAAGTCGCGGACAGGGGGCTGACACTGAAGCTTTCTTT. The V call is TRBV28, the J call TRBJ1-1; TRBD1 aligns across 11 bases. Trimming at V came to 2 bases and at J to 3 bases, leaving 8 bases not matched to a gene. Germline CDR1 is MDHEN and CDR2 is SYDVKM. This CDR3 is built from 17 residues. The full variable domain, rest sourced from reference TRBV28 and TRBJ1-1, is DVKVTQSSRYLVKRTGEKVFLECVQDMDHENMFWYRQDPGLGLRLIYFSYDVKMKEKGDIPEGYSVSREKKERFSLILESASTNQTSMYLCASSLSRGQGADTEAFFGQGTRLTVV.

The chain carries TRBV30 and TRBJ2-6; D is unclear. Germline V gene sequence: CDR1 GTSNPN, CDR2 SVGIG (reference sequence). This CDR3 spans 14 amino acids. Between the trimmed V and J ends, which lost 2 bases and 0 bases, there was a span of 5 bases. Here the CDR3 DNA reads TGTGCCTGGAGTTGGATCTCTGGGGCCAACGTCCTGACTTTC. Its translation is CAWSWISGANVLTF.

A few counts support this clonotype. The chain uses TRBV3-1 and TRBJ2-3; 15 bases line up with TRBD2. The CDR3 contains 18 residues. The germline CDR1 and CDR2 sequences are LGHDT and YNNKEL (reference sequence). The V segment lost 2 bases and the J segment 5 bases; nucleotides outside the gene matches: 8. The CDR3 nucleotides are TGTGCCAGCAGCCAAACCCTCGGACTAGCGGGAGGGGGAGATACGCAGTATTTT. This encodes CASSQTLGLAGGGDTQYF.

The chain couples TRBV27 to TRBJ2-7; the D gene is possibly TRBD2 (7 bases). The CDR3 has 15 residues. V lost 3 bases to trimming and J lost 5 bases, with 17 bases between them. Germline assignment: CDR1 MNHEY and CDR2 SMNVEV (reference sequence). The CDR3 loop is CASSLGGGGAHEQYF. In DNA, the CDR3 is TGTGCCAGCAGTTTGGGTGGAGGGGGGGCCCACGAGCAGTACTTC.

This clonotype came up a few times. The chain has TRBV19 and TRBJ1-5; D unresolved. The ends were cut back, 0 bases at V and 9 bases at J, with 15 bases in the middle. The CDR3 covers 15 residues. Per the germline V gene, CDR1 is LNHDA and CDR2 is SQIVND (reference sequence). CDR3 nucleotide sequence: TGTGCCAGTAGTATAGATCGGGCAGGCCGAGGGCCCCAGCATTTT. Its translation is CASSIDRAGRGPQHF.